Given below is one TCR beta chain in context. Its antigen is still unknown. Base-call qualities are not available, and no considerably larger clone is one nucleotide away. The germline ends are 5 bases apart after V is trimmed by 2 bases and J by 2 bases. The CDR3 numbers 13 residues from cysteine through phenylalanine. CDR3 DNA is the only sequence kept; it has 39 bases, read in frame from the first base. Per the germline V gene, SGHTS is the CDR1 and YDEGEE is the CDR2. This sample is drawn from a study of control samples from healthy donors and cancer patients (dated by TCRdb to 2020 to 2021). Receptor amplification or capture employed the immunoSEQ multiplex PCR assay. Not all clones reach the TCRdb copy of this immuneACCESS table, which keeps in-frame sequences only. Checked studies attribute under half of the gap to unresolved V genes and leave the rest unexplained. The sample data list about 93,000 clones, and approximately 90% of these were observed just once. About an eighth of the sample is in the top ten clones.

This receptor was obtained from a woman aged 70 to 79 in good health. The specimen was blood. The chain is assembled from TRBV5-8 and TRBJ1-5; the D segment cannot be called with confidence. The CDR3 in this case is CASSLDGNQPQHF. The DNA reads as follows: TGTGCCAGCAGCTTAGATGGCAATCAGCCCCAGCATTTT. Extended through the reference TRBV5-8 and TRBJ1-5 proteins, this CDR3 yields the full variable domain: EAGVTQSPTHLIKTRGQQATLRCSPISGHTSVYWYQQALGLGLQFLLWYDEGEERNRGNFPPRFSGRQFPNYSSELNVNALELEDSALYLCASSLDGNQPQHFGDGTRLSIL.